This T cell receptor beta chain stems from a study of OX40 agonist ivuxolimab in advanced cancers. Study-wide background: Among those enrolled, mean age was about 60 years (range about 23 to 79) and 70% to 85% were male. Eligibility rules accepted prior anti-PD-1, anti-PD-L1 or anti-CTLA-4 therapy, and 30% to 40% had some.

Clones were read by immunoSEQ multiplex PCR, and TCRdb kept only the in-frame ones, dropping some. The sample holds tens of thousands of clones, 70% to 90% seen once. The germline V gene has CDR1 MNHNS and CDR2 SASEGT. The CDR3 contains 14 residues. J was trimmed by 5 bases and V by 5 bases; bases with no gene match: 9. As to this clone: The antigen remains unidentified.

Study-wide results and limits: Compared with CD4+, CD8+ T cells on average had more expanded clones. There was clonal expansion of CD4+ and CD8+ blood T cells by week 6 at 0.1 to 3.0 mg/kg.

The chain carries TRBV6-1 and TRBJ2-7; 7 bases map to TRBD1. The source of this sequence is an adult with an advanced solid tumor such as melanoma, head and neck, liver or kidney cancer. The source material was CD4+ or CD8+ T cells sorted from blood, sampled in a trial of the OX40 agonist ivuxolimab. This CDR3 is CASSIPQGPHEQYF. The CDR3 nucleotides read TGTGCCAGCAGTATACCACAGGGGCCCCACGAGCAGTACTTC.